The subject of this entry is one T cell receptor (beta chain). Germline V gene sequence: CDR1 SGHNT, CDR2 YYREEE (reference sequence). The CDR3 is made up of 14 amino acids. V gave up 5 bases and J gave up 5 bases, with 16 bases separating them. This record belongs to a study of control samples from healthy donors and cancer patients. The protocol was immunoSEQ multiplex PCR, while the TCRdb copy is restricted to in-frame clones and leaves out a portion. The data show fewer than 85,000 clones, 90% to 95% seen once. This chain joins TRBV5-4 and TRBJ2-5; tentatively, D is TRBD2 (6 bases). The receptor comes from a man aged 30 to 45 in good health. The sequencing sample was made of blood. The CDR3 sequence is CASSSTGTPETQYF. CDR3 nucleotides: TGTGCCAGCAGTAGTACCGGGACTCCGGAGACCCAGTACTTC.